Each of the 21 T cell receptor beta chains below was sequenced from the same sample in a study of PD-L1 blockade in urothelial cancer. Time point: pretreatment peripheral blood. Profiling relied on immunoSEQ multiplex PCR, and the TCRdb table lists in-frame clones only, not all of them. The sample comprises over 45,000 clones, about 86% of which are singletons, and around 22% rests with the top ten. This specimen consisted of PBMCs, obtained around atezolizumab (anti-PD-L1) treatment. All receptors derive from a man aged 55 to 70 with urothelial cancer.

The J gene is TRBJ1-1, the V gene TRBV19; maybe TRBD1 (5 bases). Looked up from germline, CDR1 is LNHDA and CDR2 is SQIVND (reference sequence). The V and J ends lost 2 bases and 6 bases respectively, with 10 bases between them. The CDR3 runs to 13 residues. For the CDR3, the DNA is TGTGCCAGTAGTATATTTGGGGCGTCTGAAGCTTTCTTT. Protein product: CASSIFGASEAFF.

For the CDR3, the DNA is TGCGCCAGCAGCTTGGGACAGGGGGCGCGAACTGAAGCTTTCTTT. Translated, it gives CASSLGQGARTEAFF. The chain uses TRBV5-1 and TRBJ1-1, with TRBD1 matching 10 bases. The germline V gene has CDR1 SGHRS and CDR2 YFSETQ. The V and J ends lost 0 bases and 5 bases, in that order; junction bases with no gene match: 4. The CDR3 sequence is 15 residues long.

The CDR3 protein is CASSGSGRSSYEQYF. In nucleotides, the CDR3 is TGTGCCAGCAGCGGTAGCGGGAGGAGCTCCTACGAGCAGTACTTC. The J gene is TRBJ2-7, the V gene TRBV9; 10 bases are shared with TRBD2. The germline V gene encodes CDR1 SGDLS and CDR2 YYNGEE. Trimming cost V 3 bases and J 0 bases; bases outside gene matches: 3. The CDR3 spans 15 residues.

The chain recombines TRBV5-6 with TRBJ1-2; no clear D gene. There are 13 residues in the CDR3. Germline V gene data show CDR1 as SGHDT and CDR2 as YYEEEE. The V gene lost 5 bases and the J gene lost 5 bases, with 13 bases spanning the gap. CDR3 amino acids: CASRDQDLYGYTF. CDR3 bases: TGTGCCAGCAGAGATCAGGATTTATATGGCTACACCTTC.

In DNA, the CDR3 is TGCGCCAGCAGCCTCGGCCGAGGTCGGGACAATGAGCAGTTCTTC. This codes for CASSLGRGRDNEQFF. This chain links TRBV5-1 with TRBJ2-1; D gene ambiguous. V shed 4 bases and J shed 5 bases, with 16 bases lying between them. Germline CDR1 reads SGHRS; CDR2 reads YFSETQ. CDR3 length: 15 residues.

V is TRBV5-4 and J is TRBJ2-7; no reliable D call. V dropped 3 bases and J dropped 6 bases, with 13 bases sitting between them. CDR1 and CDR2 (germline): SGHNT, YYREEE (reference sequence). The CDR3 length is 13 residues. The CDR3 region has the DNA TGTGCCAGCAGCTCTCCCCCCGGCGGCGAGCAGTACTTC. Translating it yields CASSSPPGGEQYF.

The chain couples TRBV4-1 to TRBJ1-1, with a possible D match to TRBD1 (5 bases). The CDR3 contains 14 residues. Looked up from germline, CDR1 is MGHRA and CDR2 is YSYEKL. The V end was cut by 2 bases, the J end by 1 base, with 8 bases between. CDR3 coding DNA: TGCGCCAGCAGCCAAAGCCAGGGGAACACTGAAGCTTTCTTT. Its translation: CASSQSQGNTEAFF.

CDR3 loop: CASSEPTGDRGTTEAFF. DNA for the CDR3: TGTGCCAGCAGTGAACCAACCGGAGACAGGGGTACCACTGAAGCTTTCTTT. The V and J genes are TRBV25-1 and TRBJ1-1, with 8 bases identical to TRBD1. The CDR3 is made up of 17 amino acids. J was trimmed by 4 bases and V by 2 bases; bases with no gene match: 12. CDR1 MGHDK and CDR2 SYGVNS come from the germline V gene. Together with reference TRBV25-1 and TRBJ1-1, the CDR3 gives the full variable domain: EADIYQTPRYLVIGTGKKITLECSQTMGHDKMYWYQQDPGMELHLIHYSYGVNSTEKGDLSSESTVSRIRTEHFPLTLESARPSHTSQYLCASSEPTGDRGTTEAFFGQGTRLTVV.

V and J are TRBV15 and TRBJ2-7, with 7 bases fitting TRBD1. CDR1 is LNHNV and CDR2 is YYDKDF in the germline V gene (reference sequence). Trimming removed 0 bases from V and 3 bases from J; junction bases left unmatched: 8. The CDR3 runs to 16 residues. The CDR3 nucleotides read TGTGCCACCAGCAGAGATCTCGAGACAGGGAACTACGAGCAGTACTTC. It translates to CATSRDLETGNYEQYF.

J is TRBJ1-1 and V is TRBV7-2, with D tentatively TRBD1 (6 bases). CDR3 length: 14 residues. Per germline, CDR1 SGHTA and CDR2 FQGNSA. The ends were cut back, 5 bases at V and 2 bases at J, with 12 bases in the middle. The CDR3: CASSPGVKNTEAFF. CDR3 nucleotide sequence: TGTGCCAGCAGCCCAGGGGTGAAAAACACTGAAGCTTTCTTT.

V is TRBV5-1 and J is TRBJ2-1; a possible D gene is TRBD1 (6 bases). Trimming cost V 4 bases and J 9 bases, with 26 bases left between them. This CDR3 has 17 amino acids. Germline CDR1 reads SGHRS; CDR2 reads YFSETQ. CDR3 loop: CASSTEPQGKFRVEQFF. The CDR3 DNA is TGCGCCAGCAGCACAGAACCACAGGGAAAATTTAGGGTTGAGCAGTTCTTC.

The chain is built from TRBV11-2 and TRBJ2-7; 9 nucleotides match TRBD2. Germline CDR1 is SGHAT and CDR2 is FQNNGV. The V gene end was trimmed by 3 bases and the J gene end by 7 bases; junction bases not matched to a gene: 4. The CDR3 runs 13 residues. CDR3 amino acids: CASSLGLAEEQYF. The CDR3 region has the DNA TGTGCCAGCAGCTTGGGACTAGCAGAAGAGCAGTACTTC.

The rearrangement joins TRBV7-9 to TRBJ1-2; D uncertain. This CDR3 is 15 amino acids long. CDR1 SEHNR and CDR2 FQNEAQ come from the germline V gene (reference sequence). Trimming pared 4 bases from V and 5 bases from J, leaving 17 bases between. DNA for the CDR3: TGTGCCAGCAGCTCGTTCGGGGTTTGGGGTTATGGCTACACCTTC. Translation: CASSSFGVWGYGYTF.

CDR3 nucleotide sequence: TGTGCCAGCAGCCATCGGGACAAGGTAGATGGCTACACCTTC. It codes for CASSHRDKVDGYTF. This sequence joins TRBV7-2 and TRBJ1-2; weak D call: TRBD1 (6 bases). The CDR3 has 14 amino acids. In germline, CDR1 is SGHTA, CDR2 FQGNSA. Trimming shortened V by 5 bases and J by 6 bases, and 16 bases separated the two germline ends.

In DNA, the CDR3 is TGCGCCAGCAGCTTGAAGTCGGTGAACACTGAAGCTTTCTTT. It yields the protein CASSLKSVNTEAFF. The chain links TRBV5-1 to TRBJ1-1; D gene ambiguous. This CDR3 is built from 14 residues. V was trimmed by 1 base and J by 0 bases, leaving 7 bases between them. Germline CDR1 is SGHRS and CDR2 is YFSETQ.

CDR3 in amino acids: CAWSVLAHNEQFF. DNA for the CDR3: TGTGCCTGGAGTGTACTAGCCCACAATGAGCAGTTCTTC. The chain links TRBV30 to TRBJ2-1; TRBD2 might be the D (6 bases). Germline values: CDR1 GTSNPN, CDR2 SVGIG (reference sequence). This CDR3 spans 13 amino acids. Trimming left V 0 bases short and J 5 bases short, with 8 bases between.

The rearrangement joins TRBV7-9 to TRBJ1-2; 11 nucleotides match TRBD1. Trimming cost V 4 bases and J 5 bases; bases outside gene matches: 9. The CDR3 has 16 residues. CDR1 SEHNR and CDR2 FQNEAQ come from the germline V gene (reference sequence). CDR3 sequence: CASSSGQGAWEYGYTF. The CDR3 coding sequence is TGTGCCAGCAGCTCTGGACAGGGGGCGTGGGAATATGGCTACACCTTC.

The gene calls are TRBV10-2 and TRBJ2-1, with TRBD2 matching 13 bases. The germline CDR1 and CDR2 sequences are WSHSY and SAAADI. The ends lost 10 bases at V and 6 bases at J; junction bases unmatched: 9. CDR3 length equals 15 residues. For the CDR3, the DNA is TGCGCCACCAAAACCCGGACTAGCGGGAGCAATGAGCAGTTCTTC. As protein: CATKTRTSGSNEQFF.

V usage is TRBV30 and J usage is TRBJ1-1; 8 nucleotides agree with TRBD1. CDR1 is GTSNPN, CDR2 SVGIG, per germline (reference sequence). This CDR3 spans 14 amino acids. Unmatched junction bases numbered 4, after V lost 4 bases and J lost 0 bases. The CDR3 reads CAWTRTGLNTEAFF. In nucleotides, the CDR3 is TGTGCCTGGACCCGGACAGGGTTGAACACTGAAGCTTTCTTT.

The V and J genes are TRBV14 and TRBJ1-2; 9 bases are a match to TRBD1. The CDR3 totals 18 residues. Germline trimming cut 3 bases from V and 0 bases from J; bases unmatched to any gene: 11. Germline values: CDR1 SGHDN, CDR2 FVKESK. The CDR3 protein is CASSQDGQGFGPNYGYTF. For the CDR3, the DNA is TGTGCCAGCAGCCAGGATGGACAGGGGTTTGGCCCTAACTATGGCTACACCTTC.

CDR3 sequence reads: CASSPGFVGYEQYF. The CDR3 nucleotides are TGTGCCAGCAGCCCCGGGTTCGTCGGTTACGAGCAGTACTTC. The gene calls are TRBV6-5 and TRBJ2-7; D gene uncertain. V lost 6 bases and J lost 4, with 16 bases in between. This CDR3 contains 14 residues. Germline values: CDR1 MNHEY, CDR2 SVGAGI.